This entry lists 6 T cell receptor beta chains sequenced from one sample in a study of molecular identifiers for immune sequencing clone quantification (dated by TCRdb to the late 2010s). Library construction relied on PCR. Sequenced using an Illumina HiSeq 4000. TCRdb trimmed public reads at Q25 via fastp, called clones via MiXCR and kept in-frame beta chains. Each entry merges the rows of one CDR3 protein and shows their most common DNA and genes. This sample has about 320,000 distinct CDR3 sequences in its table, and 20% to 25% of those were observed once. The ten largest clones capture approximately 0.83% of the sample. The sequenced material came from naive CD8+ T cells from blood, with Jurkat cell RNA spiked in. The cell subset or site label, as the study defines it: FACS-sorted CD8+CD4-CCR7+CD45RA+ naive T cells. These receptors were obtained from a human donor in good health. Some libraries in this study had Jurkat cell RNA spiked in.

The chain recombines TRBV27 with TRBJ2-6; D might be TRBD1 (6 bases). CDR1 and CDR2 (germline): MNHEY, SMNVEV (reference sequence). V was shortened by 7 bases and J by 0 bases, with 19 bases between the two germline ends. The CDR3 contains 18 residues. Written as DNA, the CDR3 is TGTGCCAGCAAAAGCAGGGGCGGCGAGTACTCTGGGGCCAACGTCCTGACTTTC. As protein: CASKSRGGEYSGANVLTF.

This clonotype was seen only a few times. Being one base from a much bigger clone, this may be a read error. This chain connects TRBV2 to TRBJ1-1; D call uncertain. The CDR3 runs to 14 residues. Per the germline V gene, CDR1 is SNHLY and CDR2 is FYNNEI. Trimming stripped 5 bases from V and 2 bases from J, with 12 bases between. The CDR3 DNA reads TGTGCCAGCAGTTACGGGATAGCCAACACTGAAGCTTTCTTT. Amino acid sequence: CASSYGIANTEAFF.

Details on this clonotype: Compared with germline, one end of the junction differs, possibly owing to a read error. V and J are TRBV30 and TRBJ2-7; D ambiguous. The CDR3 is 11 residues long. The germline V gene encodes CDR1 GTSNPN and CDR2 SVGIG (reference sequence). CDR3 sequence: CARSVRSEQYF. The DNA for the CDR3 is TGTGCCCGGAGTGTGCGATCCGAGCAGTACTTC. The full variable domain, rest sourced from reference TRBV30 and TRBJ2-7, is SQTIHQWPATLVQPVGSPLSLECTVEGTSNPNLYWYRQAAGRGLQLLFYSVGIGQISSEVPQNLSASRPQDRQFILSSKKLLLSDSGFYLCARSVRSEQYFGPGTRLTVT.

About this clonotype itself: This may be a read error: a much more frequent sequence differs by one nucleotide. The CDR3 here is CASSVGTGVYQETQHF. CDR3 coding DNA: TGTGCCAGTAGTGTCGGGACAGGGGTTTACCAAGAGACCCAGCACTTC. The V gene is TRBV19, the J gene TRBJ2-5, with 10 bases aligning to TRBD1. The germline CDR1 and CDR2 sequences are LNHDA and SQIVND (reference sequence). The CDR3 sequence is 16 residues long.

The table lists this clonotype with many counts. The CDR3 spells CASSKTGGTEAFF. CDR3 DNA: TGTGCCAGCAGTAAAACAGGGGGCACTGAAGCTTTCTTT. V usage is TRBV5-6 and J usage is TRBJ1-1, with 8 bases lining up with TRBD1. This CDR3 has 13 residues. V gave up 5 bases and J gave up 4 bases; unmatched junction bases: 4. Germline CDR1 and CDR2: SGHDT and YYEEEE.

The V gene is TRBV27, the J gene TRBJ2-7; D assignment may be TRBD1 or TRBD2 (5 bases each). This CDR3 has 14 residues. Trimming cost V 5 bases and J 7 bases, with 18 bases left between them. CDR1 is MNHEY, CDR2 SMNVEV, per germline (reference sequence). The CDR3 nucleotides are TGTGCCAGCAGTGACGGGACCAGGCCGGGGGAGCAGTACTTC. The encoded protein is CASSDGTRPGEQYF.